These 13 T cell receptor beta chains share one sample of origin, sequenced in a study of control samples from healthy donors and cancer patients. Using immunoSEQ multiplex PCR, the repertoire was profiled, and TCRdb retains in-frame clones only, with some absent. The profile covers some 130,000 clones, with approximately 89% appearing a single time and around 3.3% taken by the ten largest. The sample comprised blood. The receptors come from a man aged 35-49 years in good health.

This clone occurred a few times. DNA for the CDR3: TGTGCCACCAGTCCTAGCGGGGGGGCCTATACGCAGTATTTT. Translating it yields CATSPSGGAYTQYF. The chain carries TRBV24-1 and TRBJ2-3, with 12 bases identical to TRBD2. The CDR3 loop spans 14 amino acids. The junction had 4 bases not matched to a gene; V was cut back by 6 bases and J by 7 bases. The germline CDR1 and CDR2 sequences are KGHDR and SFDVKD.

The genes are TRBV15 and TRBJ1-5, with 7 bases lining up with TRBD1. V lost 3 bases, J lost 0 bases, and 2 bases stayed unmatched. The germline CDR1 and CDR2 sequences are LNHNV and YYDKDF (reference sequence). This CDR3 has 15 amino acids. CDR3 bases: TGTGCCACCAGCAGCTGGGACAGTAGCAATCAGCCCCAGCATTTT. Translation gives CATSSWDSSNQPQHF.

J is TRBJ1-1 and V is TRBV3-1 (or the pseudogene TRBV3-2); 7 bases match TRBD1. Germline-derived CDR1 and CDR2 are LGHDT and YNNKEL (reference sequence). The CDR3 is made up of 16 amino acids. Germline trimming cut 0 bases from V and 5 bases from J; bases unmatched to any gene: 9. The CDR3: CASSQDSGAGGTEAFF. DNA for the CDR3: TGTGCCAGCAGCCAAGATTCGGGGGCAGGGGGAACTGAAGCTTTCTTT.

The chain joins TRBV7-9 to TRBJ2-3; 10 bases align to TRBD1. Per the germline V gene, CDR1 is SEHNR and CDR2 is FQNEAQ (reference sequence). Trimming took 5 bases from V and 4 from J; bases not matched to a gene: 12. The CDR3 is 17 amino acids. The CDR3 loop reads CASSQRAGQGKADTQYF. In nucleotides, the CDR3 is TGTGCCAGCAGCCAGCGCGCGGGACAGGGGAAGGCAGATACGCAGTATTTT.

The chain uses TRBV5-5 and TRBJ1-2; D ambiguous. V shed 3 bases and J shed 0 bases, with 9 bases lying between them. The germline CDR1 and CDR2 sequences are SGHKS and YYEKEE (reference sequence). The CDR3 sequence is 14 residues long. The CDR3 region is CASSWALANYGYTF. The CDR3 DNA sequence: TGTGCCAGCAGCTGGGCCCTAGCTAACTATGGCTACACCTTC.

The chain is built from TRBV25-1 and TRBJ2-7; possibly TRBD2 for D (6 bases). The CDR3 totals 13 residues. Trimming removed 8 bases at V and 0 bases at J, with 11 bases between. Germline CDR1 and CDR2: MGHDK and SYGVNS. CDR3 nucleotide sequence: TGTGCCAGCGAAGACGGGAGCTCCTACGAGCAGTACTTC. It is translated as CASEDGSSYEQYF.

This chain uses TRBV6-1 with TRBJ2-1; 9 bases line up with TRBD2. CDR3 size: 17 residues. V gave up 3 bases and J gave up 4 bases; unmatched junction bases: 10. The germline CDR1 and CDR2 sequences are MNHNS and SASEGT. The CDR3 sequence is CASSDQGLAGRYNEQFF. The CDR3 region has the DNA TGTGCCAGCAGTGACCAAGGGCTAGCGGGGCGGTACAATGAGCAGTTCTTC.

This chain links TRBV2 with TRBJ1-6, with 9 nucleotides matching TRBD1. Trimming at V came to 5 bases and at J to 0 bases, leaving 5 bases not matched to a gene. This CDR3 is 17 amino acids long. From germline, CDR1 is SNHLY and CDR2 FYNNEI. The CDR3 bases are TGTGCCAGCAGTCCGGACAGGGGTAGCTCCTATAATTCACCCCTCCACTTT. Protein: CASSPDRGSSYNSPLHF.

This clone has just a few counts. This chain links TRBV27 with TRBJ1-5; D gene ambiguous. The CDR3 has 13 amino acids. Between the trimmed V and J ends, which lost 4 bases and 3 bases, there was a span of 7 bases. Germline V gives CDR1 MNHEY, CDR2 SMNVEV (reference sequence). The CDR3 region is CASSSMYNQPQHF. Here the CDR3 DNA reads TGTGCCAGCAGTTCCATGTACAATCAGCCCCAGCATTTT.

The chain carries TRBV18 and TRBJ1-1; 7 positions agree with TRBD1. With V trimmed by 1 base and J by 5 bases, 13 bases remained unmatched. CDR1 and CDR2 from the germline V gene are KGHSH and LQKENI. This CDR3 contains 17 residues. CDR3 coding DNA: TGTGCCAGCTCACCACAACCGGGACAGACAACGGGAACTGAAGCTTTCTTT. This codes for CASSPQPGQTTGTEAFF.

V gene TRBV5-1 combines with J gene TRBJ2-5, with unresolved D. Trimming stripped 0 bases from V and 2 bases from J, with 5 bases between. This CDR3 region has 13 residues. Per germline, CDR1 SGHRS and CDR2 YFSETQ. CDR3 loop: CASSLERQETQYF. DNA for the CDR3: TGCGCCAGCAGCTTGGAGAGGCAAGAGACCCAGTACTTC.

The V gene is TRBV19, the J gene TRBJ1-2; D is unclear. The CDR3 runs 15 residues. Germline-derived CDR1 and CDR2 are LNHDA and SQIVND (reference sequence). V was clipped by 10 bases and J by 1 base, with 19 bases between them. DNA of the CDR3: TGTGCCACTTCTTCGCCGGAGCGCGGTAACTATGGCTACACCTTC. Its translation: CATSSPERGNYGYTF.

This clone was seen a few times. The CDR3 is CASSDLVGTIYF. DNA of the CDR3: TGTGCCAGCAGCGATCTCGTAGGAACCATATATTTT. This rearrangement joins TRBV7-9 to TRBJ1-3; D unresolved. Germline V gives CDR1 SEHNR, CDR2 FQNEAQ (reference sequence). The CDR3 length is 12 residues. V dropped 5 bases and J dropped 10 bases, with 12 bases sitting between them.